Described below is a single T cell receptor beta chain sequence and its context. The clone's antigen remains unknown. Per-base qualities were not stored, and no clone one base away is much larger. The meaning of the sample's treatment or condition label: live attenuated yellow fever vaccine strain. A standard Ficoll-Paque protocol was used to isolate PBMCs from peripheral blood. Dynabeads CD4 and CD8 positive selection kits were used to isolate the CD4 and CD8 T-cell fractions. TriZol was used to extract RNA from bulk PBMCs, CD4 and CD8 fractions, and dextramer-positive and dextramer-negative fractions. CDR1 SGHTA and CDR2 FQGNSA are derived from the germline V gene. Germline trimming amounts to 4 bases on V and 2 bases on J, with 5 as the count of junction bases outside the gene matches. The CDR3 runs 17 amino acids, cysteine and phenylalanine included. Only the CDR3 region is kept as DNA, spanning 51 bases read in frame from base 1.

This entry comes from a study of T cells after yellow fever vaccination (dated by TCRdb to about 2019). About the investigation overall: Libraries from fractions with low cell numbers were prepared with the SMART-Seq v4 Ultra Low Input RNA kit. To follow T-cell clones before and after both primary and booster YFV17D yellow fever vaccination, bulk TCR alpha and beta repertoires underwent longitudinal sequencing. Two healthy male donors, one aged 18 to 30 and one aged 30 to 40 years, were included in the cohort. Blood was drawn at multiple timepoints before and after primary and secondary immunization, with bulk PBMC replicates and cell subsets isolated.

Sequenced on an Illumina NovaSeq 6000. Synthesis of TCR cDNA relied on 5'RACE template switching, a step that introduced a universal primer site along with unique molecular identifiers. Priming of cDNA synthesis was performed from both the TCR alpha and TCR beta constant segments. Libraries were amplified in two PCR steps, with sample barcodes and sequencing adapters added in the second step. Sequencing of libraries was done on Illumina HiSeq 2500 (2x100 bp) or NovaSeq (2x150 bp). In the paper's pipeline: MIGEC handled demultiplexing of reads and collapsing into UMI consensus sequences, while MiXCR performed V(D)J alignment. Vaccine-responding clonotypes were identified with edgeR using replicate PBMC samples, with FDR below 0.01 and a log2 fold change above 5 up to day 15 being required. CD4 or CD8 identity was assigned to each bulk clonotype according to whether the clonotype was present at higher abundance in the sequenced CD4 repertoire or the sequenced CD8 repertoire. TCRdb applied fastp at Q25 and MiXCR to the public reads, then kept only in-frame beta chains. CDR3 protein sequences are deduplicated, and each keeps its most common genes and DNA. V and J calls and clone size were set by TCRdb, not the authors. This sample is represented by approximately 300,000 distinct CDR3 sequences; about 11% of them were singletons. Of the sample, roughly 3% is held by the ten largest clones.

Findings and caveats that apply to the study as a whole: The study included only a couple of donors, which limits how far the findings can be generalized. Because abundant contaminating clonotypes from the bulk population could be contained in FACS-sorted repertoires, computational filtering was required. A small fraction of clonotypes appeared in both the CD4 and CD8 compartments, likely as a result of convergent recombination. Most clones expanded after primary vaccination (96% of CD4 and 80% to 90% of CD8) were re-detected after the booster, suggesting that broad memory maintenance occurred. The secondary T-cell response was weaker than the primary response but faster, peaking on day 5 instead of day 15.

Recombination connected TRBV7-2 to TRBJ2-6, and 10 bases in between align with TRBD1. The receptor comes from a man aged 18 to 29 who received the YFV17D yellow fever vaccine. Sequencing used CD4+ T cells sorted from PBMCs, obtained 45 days after the yellow fever booster vaccination. CDR3 reads: CASSSTGTGAGANVLTF. The bases are TGTGCCAGCAGCTCAACCGGGACAGGGGCTGGGGCCAACGTCCTGACTTTC.